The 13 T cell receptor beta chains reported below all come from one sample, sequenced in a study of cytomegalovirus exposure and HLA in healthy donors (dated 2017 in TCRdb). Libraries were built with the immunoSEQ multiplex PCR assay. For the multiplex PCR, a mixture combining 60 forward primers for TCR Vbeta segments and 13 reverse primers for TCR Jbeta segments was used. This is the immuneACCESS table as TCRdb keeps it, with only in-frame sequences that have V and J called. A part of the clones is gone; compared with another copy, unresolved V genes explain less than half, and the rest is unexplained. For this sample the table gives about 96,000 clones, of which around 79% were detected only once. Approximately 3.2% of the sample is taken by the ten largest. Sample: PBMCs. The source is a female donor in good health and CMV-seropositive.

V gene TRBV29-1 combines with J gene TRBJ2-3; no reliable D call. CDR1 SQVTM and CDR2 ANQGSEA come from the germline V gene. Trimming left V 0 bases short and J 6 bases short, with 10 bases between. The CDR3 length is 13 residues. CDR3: CSVEETPGDTQYF. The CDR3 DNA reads TGCAGCGTTGAAGAAACACCCGGGGATACGCAGTATTTT.

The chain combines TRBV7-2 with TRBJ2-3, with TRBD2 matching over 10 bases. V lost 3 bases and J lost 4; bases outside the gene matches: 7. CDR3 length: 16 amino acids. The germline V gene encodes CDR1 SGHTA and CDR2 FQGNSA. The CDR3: CASSLGSGGPADTQYF. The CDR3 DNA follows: TGTGCCAGCAGCTTGGGTAGCGGGGGGCCGGCAGATACGCAGTATTTT.

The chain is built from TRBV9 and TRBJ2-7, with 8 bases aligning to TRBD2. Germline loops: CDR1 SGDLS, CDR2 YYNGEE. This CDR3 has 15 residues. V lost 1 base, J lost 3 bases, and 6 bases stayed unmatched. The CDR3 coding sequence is TGTGCCAGCAGCGTAAACGGGGGGGTTGGCTACGAGCAGTACTTC. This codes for CASSVNGGVGYEQYF.

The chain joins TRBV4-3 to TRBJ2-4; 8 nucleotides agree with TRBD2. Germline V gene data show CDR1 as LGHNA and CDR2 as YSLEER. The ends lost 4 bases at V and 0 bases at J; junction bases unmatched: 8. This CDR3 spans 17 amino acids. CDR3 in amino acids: CASSPRRLAGAKNIQYF. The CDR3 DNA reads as TGCGCCAGCAGCCCCCGAAGGCTAGCGGGAGCCAAAAACATTCAGTACTTC.

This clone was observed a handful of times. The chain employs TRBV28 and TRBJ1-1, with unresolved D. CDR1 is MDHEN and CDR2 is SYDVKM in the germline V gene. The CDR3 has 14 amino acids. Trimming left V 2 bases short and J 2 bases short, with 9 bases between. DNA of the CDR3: TGTGCCAGCAGTTTAGGCATGACAAACACTGAAGCTTTCTTT. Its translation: CASSLGMTNTEAFF.

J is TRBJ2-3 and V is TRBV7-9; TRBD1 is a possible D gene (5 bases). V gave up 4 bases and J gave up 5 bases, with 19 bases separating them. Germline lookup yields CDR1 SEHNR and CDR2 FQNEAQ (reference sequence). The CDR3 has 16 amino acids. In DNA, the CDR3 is TGTGCCAGCAGCTCCTGGGGCACCGCGGTCGGAGATACGCAGTATTTT. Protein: CASSSWGTAVGDTQYF.

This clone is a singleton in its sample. The CDR3 nucleotides are TGCAGCGTAGGGGGGGGGACTATCCGACCAGATACGCAGTATTTT. It encodes CSVGGGTIRPDTQYF. This chain uses TRBV29-1 with TRBJ2-3; TRBD2 is a possible D gene (7 bases). Germline CDR1 SQVTM, CDR2 ANQGSEA. The CDR3 spans 15 residues. Trimming stripped 6 bases from V and 4 bases from J, with 20 bases between.

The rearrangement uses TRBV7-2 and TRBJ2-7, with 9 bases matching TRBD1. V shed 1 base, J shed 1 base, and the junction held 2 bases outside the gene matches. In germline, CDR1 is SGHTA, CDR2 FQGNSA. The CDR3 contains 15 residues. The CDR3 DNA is TGTGCCAGCAGCTTAGTTGGGACAGGGTCCTACGAGCAGTACTTC. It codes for CASSLVGTGSYEQYF.

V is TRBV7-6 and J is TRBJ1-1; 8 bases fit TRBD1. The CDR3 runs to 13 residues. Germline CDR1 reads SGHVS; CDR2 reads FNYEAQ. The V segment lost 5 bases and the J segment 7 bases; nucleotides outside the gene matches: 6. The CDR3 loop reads CASSTTGGSEAFF. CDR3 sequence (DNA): TGTGCCAGCAGCACCACAGGGGGGAGTGAAGCTTTCTTT.

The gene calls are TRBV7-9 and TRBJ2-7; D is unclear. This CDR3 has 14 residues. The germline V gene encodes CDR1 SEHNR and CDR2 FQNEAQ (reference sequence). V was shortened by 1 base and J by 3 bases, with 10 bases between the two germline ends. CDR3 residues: CASSLGSTSYEQYF. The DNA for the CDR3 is TGTGCCAGCAGCTTAGGCTCCACGAGCTACGAGCAGTACTTC. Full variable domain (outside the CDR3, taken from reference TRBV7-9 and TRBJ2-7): DTGVSQNPRHKITKRGQNVTFRCDPISEHNRLYWYRQTLGQGPEFLTYFQNEAQLEKSRLLSDRFSAERPKGSFSTLEIQRTEQGDSAMYLCASSLGSTSYEQYFGPGTRLTVT.

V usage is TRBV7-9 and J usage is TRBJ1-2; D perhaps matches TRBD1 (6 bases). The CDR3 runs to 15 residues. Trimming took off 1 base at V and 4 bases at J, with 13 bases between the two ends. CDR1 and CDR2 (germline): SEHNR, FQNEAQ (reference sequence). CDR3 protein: CASSLGRGAAYGYTF. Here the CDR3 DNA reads TGTGCCAGCAGCTTAGGTCGGGGGGCGGCCTATGGCTACACCTTC.

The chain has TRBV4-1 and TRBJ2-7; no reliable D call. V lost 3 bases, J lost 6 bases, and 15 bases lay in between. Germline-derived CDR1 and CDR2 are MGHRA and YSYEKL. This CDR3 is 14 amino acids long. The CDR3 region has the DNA TGCGCCAGCAGCCACCCATCAACCGGGTCCGAGCAGTACTTC. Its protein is CASSHPSTGSEQYF.

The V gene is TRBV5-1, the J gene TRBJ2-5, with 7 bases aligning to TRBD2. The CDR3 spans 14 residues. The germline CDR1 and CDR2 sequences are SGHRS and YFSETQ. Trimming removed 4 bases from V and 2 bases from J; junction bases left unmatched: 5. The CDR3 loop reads CASSPSGVQETQYF. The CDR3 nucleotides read TGCGCCAGCAGCCCCAGCGGGGTACAAGAGACCCAGTACTTC.